This paragraph covers one TCR beta chain sequence. Antigen specificity is unknown. The entry originates in a study of cytomegalovirus exposure and HLA in healthy donors. Generated by immunoSEQ multiplex PCR, the TCRdb table keeps only in-frame clones and is missing some. In the table there are more than 110,000 clones, approximately 94% of which are singletons. Study findings and constraints: Subsequent analysis revealed that first-cohort TCR clusters tended to co-occur in the approximately 120 validation repertoires.

This TCR was sampled from a man between 18 and 29 years old in good health and CMV-seropositive. Material: PBMCs.

The CDR3 sequence: CASSLGPNGPQHF. CDR3 in DNA: TGTGCCAGCAGCTTGGGGCCCAATGGGCCCCAGCATTTT. The V and J genes are TRBV11-2 and TRBJ1-5; TRBD1 is a possible D gene (5 bases). The CDR3 has 13 residues. Germline loops: CDR1 SGHAT, CDR2 FQNNGV. V was pared by 3 bases and J by 9 bases, with 12 bases between. Complete variable domain (other parts from reference TRBV11-2 and TRBJ1-5): EAGVAQSPRYKIIEKRQSVAFWCNPISGHATLYWYQQILGQGPKLLIQFQNNGVVDDSQLPKDRFSAERLKGVDSTLKIQPAKLEDSAVYLCASSLGPNGPQHFGDGTRLSIL.